In this sample, the clone carrying this T cell receptor beta chain turned up once. Its antigen is still unknown. CDR1 ENHRY and CDR2 SYGVKD come from the germline V gene. This CDR3 contains 12 residues. V shed 6 bases and J shed 8 bases, with 11 bases lying between them. Sequenced by immunoSEQ multiplex PCR; TCRdb stores in-frame clones only, minus some. The sample carries over 15,000 clones, approximately 91% recorded once. The sample is drawn from a study of T cells in pancreatic ductal adenocarcinoma. Study conclusions and caveats: This surgical cohort overrepresents the minority presenting with early-stage disease. Tumors hold more CD45RO+ effector T cells, which may bias toward lower diversity. Blood had more productive templates and about 8-fold more unique clonotypes than tumor. Tumor and blood clonality did not differ significantly, about 0.1 versus 0.07.

Selected pancreatic ductal adenocarcinoma patients had undergone surgery without neoadjuvant therapy. Sequenced sample: PBMCs. The TCR sequence derives from a human donor with pancreatic ductal adenocarcinoma. The gene calls are TRBV10-3 and TRBJ2-1; no clear D. CDR3 in DNA: TGTGCCATCAGCGCATCGGTCGATGAGCAGTTCTTC. Encoded protein: CAISASVDEQFF.